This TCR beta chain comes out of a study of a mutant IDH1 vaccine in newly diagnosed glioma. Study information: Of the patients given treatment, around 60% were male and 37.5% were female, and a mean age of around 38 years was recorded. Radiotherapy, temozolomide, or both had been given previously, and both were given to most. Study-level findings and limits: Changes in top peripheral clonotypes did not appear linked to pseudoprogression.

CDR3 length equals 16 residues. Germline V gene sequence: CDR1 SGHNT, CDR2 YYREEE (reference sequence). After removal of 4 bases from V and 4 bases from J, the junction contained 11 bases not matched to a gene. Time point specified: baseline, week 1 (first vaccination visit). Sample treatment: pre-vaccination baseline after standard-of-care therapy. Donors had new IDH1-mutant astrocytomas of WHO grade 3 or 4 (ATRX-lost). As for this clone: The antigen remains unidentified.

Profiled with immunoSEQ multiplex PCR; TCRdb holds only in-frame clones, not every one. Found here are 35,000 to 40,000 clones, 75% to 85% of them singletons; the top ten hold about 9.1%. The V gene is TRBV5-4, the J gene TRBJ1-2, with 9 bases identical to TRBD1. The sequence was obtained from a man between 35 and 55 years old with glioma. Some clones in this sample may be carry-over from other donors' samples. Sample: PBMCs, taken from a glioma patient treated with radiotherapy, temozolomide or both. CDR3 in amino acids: CASSLYGQGRGYGYTF. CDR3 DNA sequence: TGTGCCAGCAGCCTGTACGGACAGGGGAGGGGCTATGGCTACACCTTC.